The T cell receptor beta chain under discussion was sequenced for a study of regulatory T cells in long-lasting Graves disease. For the study at large: Duration of antithyroid drug therapy among newly diagnosed Graves' patients was under 3 months. Broader study findings: Not thyroid tissue but only peripheral blood was studied. Persistent Graves' cases showed lower TCR diversity than newly diagnosed cases.

Trimming removed 5 bases from V and 5 bases from J, with 16 bases in between. The CDR3 spans 13 residues. Germline V gene data show CDR1 as SQVTM and CDR2 as ANQGSEA. Construction of TCR beta libraries relied on iRepertoire HTBI primers and on Arm-PCR targeting CDR3 regions. Authors' processing steps: The identification of 60 or so TRBV and approximately 15 TRBJ segments was made across samples. TCRdb recomputed calls from the multiplex PCR reads with MiXCR, one row per CDR3 protein. The authors' filters were not applied to this entry. This sample carries about 400,000 distinct CDR3 sequences, roughly 15% of them seen once, and the ten largest clones take approximately 22%. In this sample, this clonotype turned up many times. Its specificity is not known. Time point specified: newly diagnosed GD, antithyroid drugs for less than 3 months. Scientists built the TCR library using RNA that was extracted from PBMCs.

The TCR sequence derives from a female donor with Graves disease. This chain joins TRBV29-1 and TRBJ2-7; D unclear. The sequences come from peripheral blood mononuclear cells (PBMCs), collected at new diagnosis, from a patient treated with antithyroid drugs. CDR3 sequence: CSVIPGRWDEQYF. Written as DNA, the CDR3 is TGCAGCGTTATACCGGGCAGATGGGACGAGCAGTACTTC.